This T cell receptor beta chain was captured in a study of blood T cell repertoires in COVID-19. The overall study: There were acute and convalescent COVID-19 samples, and they came from the United States, Italy and Spain. T cells, B-cell-depleted T cells, or PBMCs supplied cDNA or gDNA.

CDR3 length equals 11 residues. In germline, CDR1 is DFQATT, CDR2 SNEGSKA (reference sequence). The J segment lost 6 bases and the V segment lost 4 bases, leaving 2 bases of the junction unmatched. This table comes from immunoSEQ multiplex PCR, and its TCRdb copy is limited to in-frame clones, with some not included. The table includes about 200,000 clones, approximately 82% detected once. Sequenced material: peripheral blood. The V gene is TRBV20-1, the J gene TRBJ1-2; 7 bases line up with TRBD1. The sequence came from a middle-aged woman with acute or convalescent COVID-19. CDR3 DNA: TGCAGTGCTACAGGGGGGCATGGCTACACCTTC. Its translation is CSATGGHGYTF.